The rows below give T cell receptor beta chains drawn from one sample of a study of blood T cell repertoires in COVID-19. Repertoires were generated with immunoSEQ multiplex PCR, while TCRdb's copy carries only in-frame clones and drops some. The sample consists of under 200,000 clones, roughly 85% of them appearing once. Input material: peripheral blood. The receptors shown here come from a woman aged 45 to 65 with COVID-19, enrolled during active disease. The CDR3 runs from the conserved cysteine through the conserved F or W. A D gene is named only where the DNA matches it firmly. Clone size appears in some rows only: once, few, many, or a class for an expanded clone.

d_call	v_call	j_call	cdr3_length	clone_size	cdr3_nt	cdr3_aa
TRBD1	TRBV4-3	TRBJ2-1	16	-	TGCGCCAGCAGCCAAGGGACAGGGGGCTCCTACAATGAGCAGTTCTTC	CASSQGTGGSYNEQFF
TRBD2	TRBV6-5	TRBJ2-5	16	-	TGTGCCAGCAGTTACTCGGCTAGCGGGGGGAAAGAGACCCAGTACTTC	CASSYSASGGKETQYF
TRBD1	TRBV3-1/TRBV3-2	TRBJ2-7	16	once	TGTGCCAGCAGCCAATTATTCAGGGGGAGCTCCTACGAGCAGTACTTC	CASSQLFRGSSYEQYF
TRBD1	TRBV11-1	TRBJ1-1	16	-	TGTGCCAGCAGCTTAGCCAGGACAGGGCTGAACACTGAAGCTTTCTTT	CASSLARTGLNTEAFF
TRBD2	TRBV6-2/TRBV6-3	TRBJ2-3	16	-	TGTGCCAGCAGTTCCCTAGCGGGGGGGGTCACAGATACGCAGTATTTT	CASSSLAGGVTDTQYF
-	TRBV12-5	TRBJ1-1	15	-	TGTGCTAGTGGTTCCGTTAGGGGCGGGGGCACTGAAGCTTTCTTT	CASGSVRGGGTEAFF
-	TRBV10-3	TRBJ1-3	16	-	TGTGCCATCAGTGATTCCAGGACAGTCTCTGGAAACACCATATATTTT	CAISDSRTVSGNTIYF
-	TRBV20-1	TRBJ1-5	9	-	TGCAGTGTCGGGCAGCCCCAGCATTTT	CSVGQPQHF
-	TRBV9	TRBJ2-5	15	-	TGTGCCAGCAGCGTAGCGGAATCGGGTCTTGAGACCCAGTACTTC	CASSVAESGLETQYF
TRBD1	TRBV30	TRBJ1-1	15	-	TGTGCCTGGAGTGCGACAGGGCCGGCGAACACTGAAGCTTTCTTT	CAWSATGPANTEAFF
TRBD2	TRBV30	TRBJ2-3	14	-	TGTGCCTGGAGGAGCGGGGGGGCTACAGATACGCAGTATTTT	CAWRSGGATDTQYF
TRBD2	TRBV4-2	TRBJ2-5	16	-	TGTGCCAGCAGCTACCTAAGCGGGGCAACCCAAGAGACCCAGTACTTC	CASSYLSGATQETQYF
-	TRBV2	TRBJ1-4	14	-	TGTGCCAGCAGTGTCGAGACATCTAATGAAAAACTGTTTTTT	CASSVETSNEKLFF
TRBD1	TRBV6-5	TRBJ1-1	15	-	TGTGCCAGCAGTCCTGGGACAGGGGGCAACACTGAAGCTTTCTTT	CASSPGTGGNTEAFF
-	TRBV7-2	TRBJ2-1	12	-	TGTGCCAGCAGCCAACAGGGAAATGAGCAGTTCTTC	CASSQQGNEQFF
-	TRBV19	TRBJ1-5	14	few	TGTGCCAGTAGTATCGGGGTCGGGTTTCAGCCCCAGCATTTT	CASSIGVGFQPQHF
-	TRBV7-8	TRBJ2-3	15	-	TGTGCCAGCAGCCGGACTGGCCCTGGCACAGATACGCAGTATTTT	CASSRTGPGTDTQYF
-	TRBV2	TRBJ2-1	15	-	TGTGCCAGCAGTCTTTACAGGGGGGGATACAATGAGCAGTTCTTC	CASSLYRGGYNEQFF
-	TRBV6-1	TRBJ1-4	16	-	TGTGCCAGCAGTGAAGCCCGGTGGGGACTTAGGGAAAAACTGTTTTTT	CASSEARWGLREKLFF
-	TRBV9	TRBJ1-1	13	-	TGTGCCAGCAGCCGGGCGGGTAACACTGAAGCTTTCTTT	CASSRAGNTEAFF
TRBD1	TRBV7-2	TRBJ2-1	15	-	TGTGCCAGCAGCTTCTCAGGGGGCCCCTACAATGAGCAGTTCTTC	CASSFSGGPYNEQFF
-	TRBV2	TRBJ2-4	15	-	TGTGCCAGCAGGCTGGCAGGGGAGTATGGGGACATTCAGTACTTC	CASRLAGEYGDIQYF
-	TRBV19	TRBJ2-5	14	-	TGTGCCAGTAGTCGCGTCAATCGAATGGAGACCCAGTACTTC	CASSRVNRMETQYF
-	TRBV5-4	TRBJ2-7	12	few	TGTGCCAGCAGCTTGGACGGTTACGAGCAGTACTTC	CASSLDGYEQYF
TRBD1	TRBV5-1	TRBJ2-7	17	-	TGCGCCAGCAGCTTCCCAACAGGGGGCCCAGAATCCTACGAGCAGTACTTC	CASSFPTGGPESYEQYF
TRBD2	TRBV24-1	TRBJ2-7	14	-	TGTGCCACCAGTGACAGCGGGGCGAACTACGAGCAGTACTTC	CATSDSGANYEQYF
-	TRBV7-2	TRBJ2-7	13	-	TGTGCCAGCAGCTTAGGCAGGGGCGCCGAGCAGTACTTC	CASSLGRGAEQYF
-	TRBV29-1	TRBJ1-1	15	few	TGCAGCGTGACCCTTAACAGGGCCTCGAACACTGAAGCTTTCTTT	CSVTLNRASNTEAFF
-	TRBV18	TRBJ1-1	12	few	TGTGCCAGCTCAACGAAAGCCTATGAAGCTTTCTTT	CASSTKAYEAFF
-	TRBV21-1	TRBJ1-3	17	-	TGTGCCAGCAGAAAATTTCGGGACAGGGATTGTGGAAACACCATATATTTT	CASRKFRDRDCGNTIYF
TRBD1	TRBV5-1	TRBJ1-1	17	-	TGCGCCAGCAGCCCCCGAAAGGGACAGGGGGCCGGCACTGAAGCTTTCTTT	CASSPRKGQGAGTEAFF
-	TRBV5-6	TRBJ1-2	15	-	TGTGCCAGCAGCCTGGGACTAGGAACCGTCGATGGCTACACCTTC	CASSLGLGTVDGYTF
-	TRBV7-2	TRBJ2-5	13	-	TGTGCCAGCAGCTTAGAGCCGTGGGAGACCCAGTACTTC	CASSLEPWETQYF
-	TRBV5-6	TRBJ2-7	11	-	TGTGCCAGCAGCTTGCTCGGGGAGCAGTACTTC	CASSLLGEQYF
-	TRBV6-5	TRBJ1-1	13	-	TGTGCCAGCAGTCGGGGAATGAACACTGAAGCTTTCTTT	CASSRGMNTEAFF
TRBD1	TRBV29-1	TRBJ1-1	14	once	TGCAGCGTACACCCGGGGACAGGGAACACTGAAGCTTTCTTT	CSVHPGTGNTEAFF
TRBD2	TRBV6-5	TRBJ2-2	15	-	TGTGCCAGCAGGCGGGGGACGGGGGGGACCGGGGAGCTGTTTTTT	CASRRGTGGTGELFF
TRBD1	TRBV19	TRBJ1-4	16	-	TGTGCCAGTAGTACTGACAGGGCGCTTTCTAATGAAAAACTGTTTTTT	CASSTDRALSNEKLFF
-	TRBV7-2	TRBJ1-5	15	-	TGTGCCAGCAGCCGTGCAGGGTTTAGCAATCAGCCCCAGCATTTT	CASSRAGFSNQPQHF
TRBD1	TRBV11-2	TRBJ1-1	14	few	TGTGCCAGCAGCCATGGACAGGGGAACACTGAAGCTTTCTTT	CASSHGQGNTEAFF
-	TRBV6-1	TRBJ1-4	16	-	TGTGCCAGCAGTGATTGGTTGACAGCAACTAATGAAAAACTGTTTTTT	CASSDWLTATNEKLFF
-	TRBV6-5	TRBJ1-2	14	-	TGTGCCAGCAGTCAGAACCGGGGGGCGAGGGGCTACACCTTC	CASSQNRGARGYTF
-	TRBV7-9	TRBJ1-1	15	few	TGTGCCAGCAGCTTAGGCGGCAGGGCGGACACTGAAGCTTTCTTT	CASSLGGRADTEAFF
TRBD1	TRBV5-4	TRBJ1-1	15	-	TGTGCCAGCAGCTTTACGGGACAGGGGGTTACTGAAGCTTTCTTT	CASSFTGQGVTEAFF
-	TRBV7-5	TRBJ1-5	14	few	TGTGTCAGAAGCATAGCACTCGATGAGGAGCCCCAGCATTTT	CVRSIALDEEPQHF
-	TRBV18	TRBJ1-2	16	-	TGTGCCAGCTCACCACCGGGCCAGATTTCAGGTGAAGGCTACACCTTC	CASSPPGQISGEGYTF
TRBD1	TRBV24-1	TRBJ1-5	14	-	TGTGCCACAGGGACTGAGGGGGCAAGTCAGCCCCAGCATTTT	CATGTEGASQPQHF
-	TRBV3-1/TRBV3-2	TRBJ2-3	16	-	TGTGCCAGCAGCCAAGATGAGGCGGTAGCAATCGGTACGCAGTATTTT	CASSQDEAVAIGTQYF
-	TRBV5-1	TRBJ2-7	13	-	TGCGCCAGCAGCTTGACTACTAGCTACGAGCAGTACTTC	CASSLTTSYEQYF
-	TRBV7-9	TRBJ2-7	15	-	TGTGCCAGCAGCTTGGGGCAGGATCTAACCTACGAGCAGTACTTC	CASSLGQDLTYEQYF